The table lists the clone carrying this T cell receptor beta chain with a count of one. Its cognate antigen is unknown. Before any sequencing was done, the ViraFEST assay used viral peptide pools to expand antigen-specific CD4+ T cells. An approximately ten-day culture period preceded the isolation of CD4+ T cells. Participants were vaccinated with two doses of either the BNT162b2 or mRNA-1273 vaccine. All vaccine recipients tested negative for nucleocapsid antibodies and had never contracted SARS-CoV-2 infection. This entry is derived from a study of vaccination effects on CD4 cells after COVID-19. Overall study context: Post-vaccine draws lagged the second dose by a median of 72 days. Study-level findings and limits: Infection- and vaccine-induced clones contracted markedly late after vaccination. Only a single clone (1 of 255 vaccine-induced clones in healthy vaccinees) cross-reacted with common cold coronaviruses.

Deletions cut 6 bases from V and 3 bases from J, with 15 bases between. The CDR3 runs 15 residues. Germline CDR1 WSHSY, CDR2 SAAADI. Profiling relied on immunoSEQ multiplex PCR, and the TCRdb table lists in-frame clones only, not all of them. This table has roughly 27,000 clones, 60% to 75% appearing once. The source of this sequence is a human donor who received a COVID-19 vaccine. This specimen consisted of CD4+ T cells from PBMCs cultured with HCoV-OC43 spike peptides, obtained after COVID-19 vaccination. The subset denotes: HCoV-OC43 spike overlapping peptide pool stimulation. The V and J genes are TRBV10-2 and TRBJ1-5; D not resolved. The CDR3 reads CASRDGRDNNQPQHF. DNA of the CDR3: TGCGCCAGCAGGGACGGACGGGATAACAATCAGCCCCAGCATTTT.